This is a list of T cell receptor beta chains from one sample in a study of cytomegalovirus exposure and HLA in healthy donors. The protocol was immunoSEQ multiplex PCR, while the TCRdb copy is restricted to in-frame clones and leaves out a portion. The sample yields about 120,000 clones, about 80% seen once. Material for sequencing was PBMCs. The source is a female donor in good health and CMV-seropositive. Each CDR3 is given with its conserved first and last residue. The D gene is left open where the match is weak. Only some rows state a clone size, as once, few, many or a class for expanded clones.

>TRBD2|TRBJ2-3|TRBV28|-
CASSLGGGPSTDTQYF
TGTGCCAGCAGTTTAGGCGGGGGGCCTAGCACAGATACGCAGTATTTT
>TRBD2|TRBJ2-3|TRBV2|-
CASTTLAGNPADTQYF
TGTGCCAGCACAACTCTAGCGGGTAATCCGGCAGATACGCAGTATTTT
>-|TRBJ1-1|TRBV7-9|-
CASSFGHRAEAFF
TGTGCCAGCAGCTTTGGACATCGGGCCGAAGCTTTCTTT
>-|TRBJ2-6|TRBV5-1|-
CASSWTSGSGANVLTF
TGCGCCAGCAGCTGGACCTCAGGGTCGGGGGCCAACGTCCTGACTTTC
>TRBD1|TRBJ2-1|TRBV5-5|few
CASSLQGDKTEQFF
TGTGCCAGCAGCTTACAGGGGGACAAAACAGAGCAGTTCTTC
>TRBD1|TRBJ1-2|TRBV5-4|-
CASSPGTGGYYGYTF
TGTGCCAGCAGCCCGGGAACAGGGGGGTACTATGGCTACACCTTC
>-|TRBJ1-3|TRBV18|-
CAASGADPFSGNTIYF
TGTGCCGCAAGCGGGGCAGACCCTTTCTCTGGAAACACCATATATTTT
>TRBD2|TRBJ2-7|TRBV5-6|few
CASSLAGGLAGDEQYF
TGTGCCAGCAGCTTGGCCGGCGGACTAGCGGGGGACGAGCAGTACTTC
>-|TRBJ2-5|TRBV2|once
CASRRTEGQYF
TGTGCCAGCAGACGGACAGAAGGCCAGTACTTC
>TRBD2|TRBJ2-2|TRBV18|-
CASSPSLVAGEPGVTGELFF
TGTGCCAGCTCACCCTCGTTAGTAGCGGGGGAGCCAGGTGTCACCGGGGAGCTGTTTTTT
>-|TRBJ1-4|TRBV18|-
CASSSQGFDEKLFF
TGTGCCAGCTCATCGCAGGGGTTCGATGAAAAACTGTTTTTT
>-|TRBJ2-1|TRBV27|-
CASSSSGGNQFF
TGTGCCAGCAGTTCCAGCGGCGGGAACCAGTTCTTC
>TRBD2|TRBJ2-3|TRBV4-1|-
CASSQVGLAGGGGTDTQYF
TGCGCCAGCAGCCAAGTGGGACTAGCGGGGGGGGGAGGCACAGATACGCAGTATTTT
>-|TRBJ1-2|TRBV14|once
CASSQGRFFNYGYTF
TGTGCCAGCAGCCAAGGCAGGTTCTTTAACTATGGCTACACCTTC
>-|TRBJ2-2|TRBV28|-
CASSLGLIELFF
TGTGCCAGCAGCCTGGGGCTGATTGAGCTGTTTTTT
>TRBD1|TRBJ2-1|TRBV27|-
CASSLGTGGNEQFF
TGTGCCAGCAGTTTAGGGACAGGGGGCAATGAGCAGTTCTTC
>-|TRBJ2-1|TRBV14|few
CASSPTYNEQFF
TGTGCCAGCTCCCCAACCTACAATGAGCAGTTCTTC
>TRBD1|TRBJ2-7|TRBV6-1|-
CASSEAGQGGSWAF
TGTGCCAGCAGTGAAGCAGGACAGGGAGGCTCCTGGGCATTC
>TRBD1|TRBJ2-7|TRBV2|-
CASQDRGYEQYF
TGTGCCAGCCAAGACAGGGGGTACGAGCAGTACTTC
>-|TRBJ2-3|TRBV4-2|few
CASSLSRTSTDTQYF
TGTGCCAGCAGCCTTTCGCGGACTAGCACAGATACGCAGTATTTT
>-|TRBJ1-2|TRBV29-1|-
CSVVKATDSTYGYTF
TGCAGCGTTGTTAAAGCTACGGACAGCACCTATGGCTACACCTTC
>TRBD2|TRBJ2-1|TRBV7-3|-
CASSLNSPRGANEQFF
TGTGCCAGCAGCTTAAATTCTCCGCGGGGGGCCAATGAGCAGTTCTTC
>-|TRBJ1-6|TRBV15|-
CATSRDVSNSPLHF
TGTGCCACCAGCAGAGATGTGTCAAATTCACCCCTCCACTTT
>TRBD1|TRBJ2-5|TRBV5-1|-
CASTRQGTGETQYF
TGCGCCAGCACCCGACAGGGGACGGGGGAGACCCAGTACTTC
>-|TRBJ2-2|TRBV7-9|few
CASSNWGRDTGELFF
TGTGCCAGCAGCAACTGGGGGCGCGACACCGGGGAGCTGTTTTTT
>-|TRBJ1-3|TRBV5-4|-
CASTLDPRSGNTIYF
TGTGCCAGCACCCTGGATCCCAGGTCCGGAAACACCATATATTTT
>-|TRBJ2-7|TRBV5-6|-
CASSLRRTVLMEQYF
TGTGCCAGCAGCTTGAGACGGACAGTGTTGATGGAGCAGTACTTC
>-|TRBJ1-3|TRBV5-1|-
CASSPTPGSGDTIYF
TGCGCCAGCAGCCCAACCCCAGGCTCGGGGGACACCATATATTTT
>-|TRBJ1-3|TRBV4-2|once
CASTPAADLSGNTIYF
TGTGCCAGCACCCCAGCGGCGGACCTCTCTGGAAACACCATATATTTT
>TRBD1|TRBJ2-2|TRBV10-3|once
CAISEGQGRSNTGELFF
TGTGCCATCAGTGAGGGACAGGGTCGATCGAACACCGGGGAGCTGTTTTTT
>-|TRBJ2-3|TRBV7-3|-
CASSLGGADTQYF
TGTGCCAGCAGCTTAGGCGGAGCAGATACGCAGTATTTT
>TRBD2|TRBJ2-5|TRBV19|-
CASSIGGGAVEETQYF
TGTGCCAGTAGTATAGGCGGGGGGGCTGTCGAGGAGACCCAGTACTTC
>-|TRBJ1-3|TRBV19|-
CATLSNQLLGNTIYF
TGTGCCACATTGAGCAACCAACTTCTGGGAAACACCATATATTTT
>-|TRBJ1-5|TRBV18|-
CASSPGGDQPQHF
TGTGCCAGCTCACCGGGGGGGGATCAGCCCCAGCATTTT
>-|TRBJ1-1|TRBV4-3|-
CASSQAPHDRLEAFF
TGCGCCAGCAGCCAAGCACCCCACGACAGACTTGAAGCTTTCTTT
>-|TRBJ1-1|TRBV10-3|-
CAISEDSEPVRAFF
TGTGCCATCAGCGAGGACAGCGAGCCAGTTCGAGCTTTCTTT
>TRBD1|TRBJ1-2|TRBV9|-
CASSPLGTGRGYTF
TGTGCCAGCAGCCCCCTGGGGACAGGGAGAGGCTACACCTTC
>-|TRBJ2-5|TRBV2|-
CASSEGLVGTQYF
TGTGCCAGCAGTGAAGGGCTAGTTGGGACCCAGTACTTC
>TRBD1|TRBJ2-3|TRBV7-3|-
CASSLTRGLSTDTQYF
TGTGCCAGCAGCTTAACTAGGGGGCTTAGCACAGATACGCAGTATTTT
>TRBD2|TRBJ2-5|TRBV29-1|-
CSVDGSGASETQYF
TGCAGCGTTGATGGTAGCGGGGCGTCGGAGACCCAGTACTTC
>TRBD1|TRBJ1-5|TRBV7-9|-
CASSPSLDRENQPQHF
TGTGCCAGCAGCCCAAGCCTGGACAGGGAAAATCAGCCCCAGCATTTT
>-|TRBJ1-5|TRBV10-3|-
CAISELSPDQPQHF
TGTGCCATCAGTGAGTTGAGCCCGGATCAGCCCCAGCATTTT
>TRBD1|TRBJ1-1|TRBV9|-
CASSPWDSLTEAFF
TGTGCCAGCAGCCCGTGGGACAGTCTTACTGAAGCTTTCTTT
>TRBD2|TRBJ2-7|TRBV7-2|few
CASSPREGPYEQYF
TGTGCCAGCAGCCCGAGGGAGGGGCCCTACGAGCAGTACTTC
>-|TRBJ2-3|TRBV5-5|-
CASSLWFGVSSTDTQYF
TGTGCCAGCAGCTTGTGGTTCGGAGTCTCTAGCACAGATACGCAGTATTTT
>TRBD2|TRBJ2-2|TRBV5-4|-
CASSPAGAGGTGELFF
TGTGCCAGCAGCCCCGCGGGGGCGGGGGGAACCGGGGAGCTGTTTTTT
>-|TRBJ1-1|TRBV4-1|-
CASSQDGGLMNTEAFF
TGCGCCAGCAGCCAAGATGGGGGCCTCATGAACACTGAAGCTTTCTTT
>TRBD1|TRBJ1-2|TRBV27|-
CASRDRGRSYTF
TGTGCCAGCAGGGACAGGGGAAGAAGCTACACCTTC
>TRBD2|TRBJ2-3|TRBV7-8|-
CASSLSGTKADTQYF
TGTGCCAGCAGCCTATCGGGGACTAAGGCAGATACGCAGTATTTT
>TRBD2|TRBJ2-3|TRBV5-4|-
CASSLRLAGGLTDTQYF
TGTGCCAGCAGCCTCCGACTAGCGGGGGGGCTCACAGATACGCAGTATTTT
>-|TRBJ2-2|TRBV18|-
CASSPPGTGGSNTGELFF
TGTGCCAGCTCACCACCGGGAACGGGGGGCTCGAACACCGGGGAGCTGTTCTTT
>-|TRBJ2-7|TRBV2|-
CASSDDIAYEQYF
TGTGCCAGCAGTGACGACATAGCCTACGAGCAGTACTTC
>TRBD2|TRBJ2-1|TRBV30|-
CAWNAGGQYNEQFF
TGTGCCTGGAACGCGGGGGGGCAGTACAATGAGCAGTTCTTC
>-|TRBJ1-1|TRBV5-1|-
CASSLDGDKAFF
TGCGCCAGCAGCTTGGATGGGGACAAAGCTTTCTTT
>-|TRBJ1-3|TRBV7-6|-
CASSPASPGNTIYF
TGTGCCAGCAGCCCCGCCAGTCCTGGAAACACCATATATTTT
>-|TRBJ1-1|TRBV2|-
CASSERRLNEAFF
TGTGCCAGCAGTGAAAGGCGACTGAATGAAGCTTTCTTT
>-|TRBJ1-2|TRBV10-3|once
CASGREAPNYGYTF
TGTGCCAGCGGGAGGGAAGCCCCTAACTATGGCTACACCTTC
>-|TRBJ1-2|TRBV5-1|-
CASSPQRGGDYGYTF
TGCGCCAGCAGCCCCCAGAGGGGAGGAGACTATGGCTACACCTTC
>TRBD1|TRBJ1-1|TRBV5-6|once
CASSPGTGTTEAFF
TGTGCCAGCAGCCCCGGGACAGGGACGACTGAAGCTTTCTTT
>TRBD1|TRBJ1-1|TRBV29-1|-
CSVSVFRHTGENTEAFF
TGCAGCGTCTCGGTATTCCGTCATACAGGGGAGAACACTGAAGCTTTCTTT